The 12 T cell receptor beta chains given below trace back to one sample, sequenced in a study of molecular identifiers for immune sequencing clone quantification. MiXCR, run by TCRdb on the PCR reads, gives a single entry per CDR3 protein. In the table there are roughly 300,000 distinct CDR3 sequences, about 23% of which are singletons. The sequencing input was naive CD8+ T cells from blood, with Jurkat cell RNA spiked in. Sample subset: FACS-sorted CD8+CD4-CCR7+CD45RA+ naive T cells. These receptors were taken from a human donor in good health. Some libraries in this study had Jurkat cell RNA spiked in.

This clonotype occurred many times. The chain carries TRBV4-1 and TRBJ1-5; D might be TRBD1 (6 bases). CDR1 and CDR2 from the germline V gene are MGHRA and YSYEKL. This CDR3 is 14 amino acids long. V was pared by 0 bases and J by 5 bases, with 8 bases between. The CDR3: CASSQEEGDQPQHF. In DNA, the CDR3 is TGCGCCAGCAGCCAAGAGGAGGGGGATCAGCCCCAGCATTTT.

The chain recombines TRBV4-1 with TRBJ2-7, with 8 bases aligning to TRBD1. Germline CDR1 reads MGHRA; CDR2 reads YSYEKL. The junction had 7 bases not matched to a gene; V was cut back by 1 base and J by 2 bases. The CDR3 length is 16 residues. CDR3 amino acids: CASSQGKAGQAYEQYF. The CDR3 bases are TGCGCCAGCAGCCAAGGAAAGGCGGGACAGGCCTACGAGCAGTACTTC.

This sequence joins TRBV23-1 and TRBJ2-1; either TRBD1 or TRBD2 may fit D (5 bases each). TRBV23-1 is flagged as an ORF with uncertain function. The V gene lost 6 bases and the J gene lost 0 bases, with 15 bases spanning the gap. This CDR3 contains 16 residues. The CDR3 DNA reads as TGCGCCAGCAGACCGGGACCTACAATCTCCTACAATGAGCAGTTCTTC. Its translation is CASRPGPTISYNEQFF.

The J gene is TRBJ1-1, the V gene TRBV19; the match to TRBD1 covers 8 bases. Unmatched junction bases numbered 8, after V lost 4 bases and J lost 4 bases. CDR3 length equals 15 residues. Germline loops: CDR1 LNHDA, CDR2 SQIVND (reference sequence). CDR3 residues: CASSTPGQERTEAFF. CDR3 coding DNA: TGTGCCAGTAGTACACCGGGACAGGAACGCACTGAAGCTTTCTTT.

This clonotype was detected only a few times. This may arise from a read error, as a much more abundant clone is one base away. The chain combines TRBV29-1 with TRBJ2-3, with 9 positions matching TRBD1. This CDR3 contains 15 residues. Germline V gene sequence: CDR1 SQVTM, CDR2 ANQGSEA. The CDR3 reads CSVDPQGASTATQYF. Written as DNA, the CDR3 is TGCAGCGTTGATCCACAGGGGGCGAGCACAGCTACGCAGTATTTT.

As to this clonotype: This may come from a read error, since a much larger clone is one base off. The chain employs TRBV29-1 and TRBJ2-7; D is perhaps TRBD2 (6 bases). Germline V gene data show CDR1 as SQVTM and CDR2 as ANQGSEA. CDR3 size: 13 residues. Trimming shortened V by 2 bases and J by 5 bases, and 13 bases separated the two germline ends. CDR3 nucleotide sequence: TGCAGCGTTGAATGGGGGGTGGGGAACGAGCAGTACTTC. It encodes CSVEWGVGNEQYF.

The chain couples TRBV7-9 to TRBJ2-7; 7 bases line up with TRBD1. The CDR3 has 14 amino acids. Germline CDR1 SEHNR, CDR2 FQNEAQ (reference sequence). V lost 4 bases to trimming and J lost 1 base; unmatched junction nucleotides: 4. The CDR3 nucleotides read TGTGCCAGCAGCTCAGGACAGGCGTCCTACGAGCAGTACTTC. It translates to CASSSGQASYEQYF.

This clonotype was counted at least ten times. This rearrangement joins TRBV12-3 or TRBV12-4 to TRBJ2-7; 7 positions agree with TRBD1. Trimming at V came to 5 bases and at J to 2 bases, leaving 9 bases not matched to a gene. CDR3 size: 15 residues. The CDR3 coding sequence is TGTGCCAGCAGTCAACTCGACAGGGTCCCCTACGAGCAGTACTTC. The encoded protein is CASSQLDRVPYEQYF.

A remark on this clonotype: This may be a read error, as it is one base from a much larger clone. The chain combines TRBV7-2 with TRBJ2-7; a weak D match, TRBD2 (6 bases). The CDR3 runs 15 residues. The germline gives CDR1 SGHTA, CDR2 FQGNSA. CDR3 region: CASNLGQRAPYEQYF. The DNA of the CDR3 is TGTGCCAGCAACTTAGGGCAGCGGGCACCCTACGAGCAGTACTTC. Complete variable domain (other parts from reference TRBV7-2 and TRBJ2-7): GAGVSQSPSNKVTEKGKDVELRCDPISGHTALYWYRQSLGQGLEFLIYFQGNSAPDKSGLPSDRFSAERTGGSVSTLTIQRTQQEDSAVYLCASNLGQRAPYEQYFGPGTRLTVT.

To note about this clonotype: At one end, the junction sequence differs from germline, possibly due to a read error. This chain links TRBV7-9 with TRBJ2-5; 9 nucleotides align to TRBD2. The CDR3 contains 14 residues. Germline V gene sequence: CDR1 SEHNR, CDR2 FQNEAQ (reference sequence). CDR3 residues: CASSQSGGQGTQYF. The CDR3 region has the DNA TGTGCCAGCAGCCAAAGCGGGGGGCAAGGGACCCAGTACTTC.

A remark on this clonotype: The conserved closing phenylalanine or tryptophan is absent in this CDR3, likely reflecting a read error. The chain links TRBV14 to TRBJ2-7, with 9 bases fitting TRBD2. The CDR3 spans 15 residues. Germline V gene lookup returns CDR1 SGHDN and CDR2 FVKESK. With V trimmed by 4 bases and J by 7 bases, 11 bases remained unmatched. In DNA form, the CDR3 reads TGTGCCAGCAGCCGTTTGGCGGGAGGGCCGGAAGAGCAGTACTCC. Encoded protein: CASSRLAGGPEEQYS.

Here the CDR3 reads CASSIIRGADTQYF. CDR3 nucleotides: TGTGCCAGCAGCATAATCAGGGGGGCAGATACGCAGTATTTT. V usage is TRBV7-2 and J usage is TRBJ2-3; perhaps TRBD1 as D (7 bases). Trimming took 5 bases from V and 4 from J, leaving 13 bases between them. CDR1 and CDR2 (germline): SGHTA, FQGNSA. The CDR3 totals 14 residues.